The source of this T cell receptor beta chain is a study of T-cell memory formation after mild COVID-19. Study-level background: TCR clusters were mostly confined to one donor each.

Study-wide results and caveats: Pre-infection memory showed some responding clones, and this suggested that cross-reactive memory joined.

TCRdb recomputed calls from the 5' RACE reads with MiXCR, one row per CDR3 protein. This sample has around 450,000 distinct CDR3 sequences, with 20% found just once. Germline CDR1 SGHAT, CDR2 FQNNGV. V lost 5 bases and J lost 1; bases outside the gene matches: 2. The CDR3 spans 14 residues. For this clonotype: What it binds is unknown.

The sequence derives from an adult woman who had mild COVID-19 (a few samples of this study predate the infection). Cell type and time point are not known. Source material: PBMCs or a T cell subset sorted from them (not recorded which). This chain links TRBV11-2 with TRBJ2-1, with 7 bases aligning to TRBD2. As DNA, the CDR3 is TGTGCCAGCAGCATACTAGCGTCCTACAATGAGCAGTTCTTC. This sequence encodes CASSILASYNEQFF.